These T cell receptor beta chains were read from a single sample in a study of ipilimumab plus nivolumab after autologous stem cell transplantation. Data came from immunoSEQ multiplex PCR; TCRdb stores just in-frame clones and leaves some out. Of under 30,000 clones listed, roughly 86% are singletons. The sequencing here drew on PBMCs, taken in a trial of ipilimumab plus nivolumab as post-transplant consolidation. The receptors here all came from a male donor with diffuse large B-cell lymphoma. Both conserved end residues are part of each CDR3. Each record gives: V gene, D gene, clone size, J gene, CDR3 DNA, CDR3 protein. The D gene is left open where the match is weak. Expanded clones get a size class; other rows say once, few or many, or leave the size out.

V gene: TRBV7-2; D gene: .; clone size: .; J gene: TRBJ2-3; CDR3 DNA: TGTGCCAGCAGGGGGAATGATGGGGGAGATACGCAGTATTTT; CDR3 protein: CASRGNDGGDTQYF
V gene: TRBV4-3; D gene: .; clone size: .; J gene: TRBJ2-3; CDR3 DNA: TGCGCCAGCAGCCAAGATCTGGTTACGCAGTATTTT; CDR3 protein: CASSQDLVTQYF
V gene: TRBV9; D gene: TRBD1; clone size: .; J gene: TRBJ2-7; CDR3 DNA: TGTGCCAGCAGCCCTAGGACAGGGTACCACGAGCAGTACTTC; CDR3 protein: CASSPRTGYHEQYF
V gene: TRBV7-2; D gene: TRBD2; clone size: few; J gene: TRBJ2-3; CDR3 DNA: TGTGCCAGCAGCTACCTCCTTTTGAGTAGCGGGGCAGATACGCAGTATTTT; CDR3 protein: CASSYLLLSSGADTQYF
V gene: TRBV7-8; D gene: .; clone size: .; J gene: TRBJ1-1; CDR3 DNA: TGTGTCAGCAGCTTAGCGTACGGCACCCTATCTACTGAAGCTTTCTTT; CDR3 protein: CVSSLAYGTLSTEAFF
V gene: TRBV7-3; D gene: .; clone size: .; J gene: TRBJ2-1; CDR3 DNA: TGTGCCAGCAGCCCGTCCTCTAGTTCTGGTGAGCAGTTCTTC; CDR3 protein: CASSPSSSSGEQFF
V gene: TRBV6-5; D gene: .; clone size: .; J gene: TRBJ1-2; CDR3 DNA: TGTGCCAGCAGTGCGGACAAGTACTATCATGGCTACACCTTC; CDR3 protein: CASSADKYYHGYTF
V gene: TRBV5-4; D gene: TRBD1; clone size: .; J gene: TRBJ1-2; CDR3 DNA: TGTGCCAGCAGCTTGGGACAGGGGGGAGATGGCTACACCTTC; CDR3 protein: CASSLGQGGDGYTF
V gene: TRBV10-3; D gene: .; clone size: .; J gene: TRBJ2-5; CDR3 DNA: TGTGCCATCGGCGGGGTCCAAGAGACCCAGTACTTC; CDR3 protein: CAIGGVQETQYF
V gene: TRBV2; D gene: TRBD2; clone size: .; J gene: TRBJ2-3; CDR3 DNA: TGTGCCAGCAGTGAGGAGCGGGGGAAAGATACGCAGTATTTT; CDR3 protein: CASSEERGKDTQYF
V gene: TRBV6-5; D gene: .; clone size: .; J gene: TRBJ1-3; CDR3 DNA: TGTGCCAGCAGTTACGAGGCGGCCCCTGGAAACACCATATATTTT; CDR3 protein: CASSYEAAPGNTIYF
V gene: TRBV7-8; D gene: TRBD1; clone size: .; J gene: TRBJ2-3; CDR3 DNA: TGTGCCAGCAGCTTAGGGACAGGGGCAGATACGCAGTATTTT; CDR3 protein: CASSLGTGADTQYF
V gene: TRBV11-3; D gene: TRBD1; clone size: .; J gene: TRBJ2-2; CDR3 DNA: TGTGCCAGCAGCTTAGAGCTGACAGGGGCGACCGGGGAGCTGTTTTTT; CDR3 protein: CASSLELTGATGELFF
V gene: TRBV5-8; D gene: TRBD1; clone size: .; J gene: TRBJ1-2; CDR3 DNA: TGTGCCAGCAGCCCTTACAGGGACAGGGTCGGTAGCTACACCTTC; CDR3 protein: CASSPYRDRVGSYTF
V gene: TRBV18; D gene: TRBD1; clone size: .; J gene: TRBJ1-1; CDR3 DNA: TGTGCCAGCTCACCACCGGGAGGACAGGTCATGAACACTGAAGCTTTCTTT; CDR3 protein: CASSPPGGQVMNTEAFF
V gene: TRBV7-9; D gene: .; clone size: .; J gene: TRBJ2-1; CDR3 DNA: TGTGCCAGCAGCTCCCGAGAGGGCGGGTCCTACAATGAGCAGTTCTTC; CDR3 protein: CASSSREGGSYNEQFF
V gene: TRBV18; D gene: .; clone size: .; J gene: TRBJ1-1; CDR3 DNA: TGTGCCAGCTCCGGCCCGGGGGAATGGTACACTGAAGCTTTCTTT; CDR3 protein: CASSGPGEWYTEAFF
V gene: TRBV27; D gene: TRBD1; clone size: few; J gene: TRBJ1-6; CDR3 DNA: TGTGCCAGCAGTTCTACGACAGGGGGGAATTCACCCCTCCACTTT; CDR3 protein: CASSSTTGGNSPLHF
V gene: TRBV6-5; D gene: .; clone size: .; J gene: TRBJ2-1; CDR3 DNA: TGTGCCAGCAGTTATCCCCCGTTTCATGAGCAGTTCTTC; CDR3 protein: CASSYPPFHEQFF
V gene: TRBV2; D gene: .; clone size: .; J gene: TRBJ2-1; CDR3 DNA: TGTGCCAGCAGGCGACTTGTACAGACCTACAATGAGCAGTTCTTC; CDR3 protein: CASRRLVQTYNEQFF
V gene: TRBV19; D gene: .; clone size: .; J gene: TRBJ1-1; CDR3 DNA: TGTGCCAGTAGTACGGGTGACAGCGGGAACACTGAAGCTTTCTTT; CDR3 protein: CASSTGDSGNTEAFF
V gene: TRBV6-6; D gene: TRBD1; clone size: .; J gene: TRBJ2-3; CDR3 DNA: TGTGCCAGCAGTTCATCCGGGACAGGGTCAGATACGCAGTATTTT; CDR3 protein: CASSSSGTGSDTQYF
V gene: TRBV27; D gene: .; clone size: .; J gene: TRBJ2-1; CDR3 DNA: TGTGCCAGCAGTCCCTCACCTATCACAGGGAGCAATGAGCAGTTCTTC; CDR3 protein: CASSPSPITGSNEQFF
V gene: TRBV7-2; D gene: TRBD1; clone size: few; J gene: TRBJ1-1; CDR3 DNA: TGTGCCAGCAGCTTCGACAGGGCGAGCACTGAAGCTTTCTTT; CDR3 protein: CASSFDRASTEAFF
V gene: TRBV13; D gene: TRBD2; clone size: .; J gene: TRBJ2-5; CDR3 DNA: TGTGCCAGCAGCTCACGGACTAGCGGGTTAGAGACCCAGTACTTC; CDR3 protein: CASSSRTSGLETQYF
V gene: TRBV5-1; D gene: TRBD2; clone size: .; J gene: TRBJ2-3; CDR3 DNA: TGCGCCAGCAGCTCCGGACTAGCGGGGGCCCAGTTACTACCGTTGTATTTT; CDR3 protein: CASSSGLAGAQLLPLYF
V gene: TRBV7-2; D gene: .; clone size: .; J gene: TRBJ2-3; CDR3 DNA: TGTGCCAGCAGCCTCGACCCGACCCCCCGAGATACGCAGTATTTT; CDR3 protein: CASSLDPTPRDTQYF
V gene: TRBV9; D gene: .; clone size: .; J gene: TRBJ2-2; CDR3 DNA: TGTGCCAGCAGCGTAGAGGCCGGGGAGCTGTTTTTT; CDR3 protein: CASSVEAGELFF
V gene: TRBV27; D gene: TRBD1; clone size: .; J gene: TRBJ2-2; CDR3 DNA: TGTGCCAGCAGTCCCCGACAGGGGTGGGACACCGGGGAGCTGTTTTTT; CDR3 protein: CASSPRQGWDTGELFF
V gene: TRBV19; D gene: .; clone size: .; J gene: TRBJ2-3; CDR3 DNA: TGTGCCAGTAGTATGACCGAAGGCGATACGCAGTATTTT; CDR3 protein: CASSMTEGDTQYF
V gene: TRBV7-3; D gene: TRBD1; clone size: .; J gene: TRBJ1-2; CDR3 DNA: TGTGCCAGCAGCTTAGGAGGGCCGGGGACAGGGGGTGGCTACACCTTC; CDR3 protein: CASSLGGPGTGGGYTF
V gene: TRBV7-6; D gene: .; clone size: .; J gene: TRBJ2-3; CDR3 DNA: TGTGCCAGCAGCTTGGGGGCTGGGACGCCGCAGTATTTT; CDR3 protein: CASSLGAGTPQYF
V gene: TRBV2; D gene: .; clone size: .; J gene: TRBJ2-7; CDR3 DNA: TGTGCCAGCAGTGAAGAGTTCGACGAGCAGTACTTC; CDR3 protein: CASSEEFDEQYF
V gene: TRBV5-4; D gene: TRBD1; clone size: .; J gene: TRBJ2-1; CDR3 DNA: TGTGCCAGCAGCGCTCAGACAGGGACCTACAATGAGCAGTTCTTC; CDR3 protein: CASSAQTGTYNEQFF
V gene: TRBV9; D gene: .; clone size: .; J gene: TRBJ2-1; CDR3 DNA: TGTGCCAGCAGCAATACATTCACAGACTCCTACAATGAGCAGTTCTTC; CDR3 protein: CASSNTFTDSYNEQFF
V gene: TRBV15; D gene: TRBD1; clone size: .; J gene: TRBJ1-4; CDR3 DNA: TGTGCCACCAGCAGAGAGGCAGGGGGATCTGAAAAACTGTTTTTT; CDR3 protein: CATSREAGGSEKLFF
V gene: TRBV7-3; D gene: .; clone size: few; J gene: TRBJ2-3; CDR3 DNA: TGTGCCAGCAGTTCAACGGATTCGCATAGAGATACGCAGTATTTT; CDR3 protein: CASSSTDSHRDTQYF
V gene: TRBV29-1; D gene: .; clone size: .; J gene: TRBJ2-3; CDR3 DNA: TGCAGCGTTGAAGTAGGGGTAGATACGCAGTATTTT; CDR3 protein: CSVEVGVDTQYF
V gene: TRBV6-1; D gene: .; clone size: .; J gene: TRBJ2-7; CDR3 DNA: TGTGCCAGCAGTGATCAGGGAATGGGATCCTACGAGCAGTACTTC; CDR3 protein: CASSDQGMGSYEQYF
V gene: TRBV11-3; D gene: .; clone size: .; J gene: TRBJ1-1; CDR3 DNA: TGTGCCAGCAGCTTTCAGGGGAACACTGAAGCTTTCTTT; CDR3 protein: CASSFQGNTEAFF
V gene: TRBV6-1; D gene: .; clone size: .; J gene: TRBJ2-7; CDR3 DNA: TGTGCCAGCAGCAAATTGTACGAGCAGTACTTC; CDR3 protein: CASSKLYEQYF
V gene: TRBV19; D gene: .; clone size: .; J gene: TRBJ2-5; CDR3 DNA: TGTGCCAGTAGTCCCCACGGACCCTCGTACCAAGAGACCCAGTACTTC; CDR3 protein: CASSPHGPSYQETQYF
V gene: TRBV4-2; D gene: TRBD1; clone size: .; J gene: TRBJ1-2; CDR3 DNA: TGTGCCAGCAGCCCCTGGGGAGGGGGCGTTAGCTATGGCTACACCTTC; CDR3 protein: CASSPWGGGVSYGYTF
V gene: TRBV7-2; D gene: TRBD2; clone size: .; J gene: TRBJ2-3; CDR3 DNA: TGTGCCAGCAGCCGGGGAGGTACCGGGGGGGGCACAGATACGCAGTATTTT; CDR3 protein: CASSRGGTGGGTDTQYF
V gene: TRBV7-2; D gene: .; clone size: .; J gene: TRBJ2-5; CDR3 DNA: TGTGCCAGCAGCCCACTACTAGGGCCCCGGATGTCCCAGTACTTC; CDR3 protein: CASSPLLGPRMSQYF
V gene: TRBV15; D gene: .; clone size: .; J gene: TRBJ2-1; CDR3 DNA: TGTGCCACCAGCCGCCGCGGAGGGGCCAATGAGCAGTTCTTC; CDR3 protein: CATSRRGGANEQFF
V gene: TRBV11-2; D gene: .; clone size: once; J gene: TRBJ1-2; CDR3 DNA: TGTGCCAGCAGTTTCATTGGGGGCTGGAACTATGGCTACACCTTC; CDR3 protein: CASSFIGGWNYGYTF
V gene: TRBV15; D gene: .; clone size: .; J gene: TRBJ1-2; CDR3 DNA: TGTGCCACCAGGGTACAGGGAGAGGTGATTGGCTACACCTTC; CDR3 protein: CATRVQGEVIGYTF
V gene: TRBV11-2; D gene: TRBD1; clone size: .; J gene: TRBJ2-7; CDR3 DNA: TGTGCCAGCAGCTTATCATTGTCTCCATCCTCCTGGGCAGGGGGCGAGCAGTACTTC; CDR3 protein: CASSLSLSPSSWAGGEQYF
V gene: TRBV5-8; D gene: .; clone size: .; J gene: TRBJ2-3; CDR3 DNA: TGTGCCAGCAGCTTGTCGCAGAACACAGATACGCAGTATTTT; CDR3 protein: CASSLSQNTDTQYF
V gene: TRBV27; D gene: .; clone size: .; J gene: TRBJ2-6; CDR3 DNA: TGTGCCAGCAGTTTTCAGGCAGGCTCTGGGGCCAACGTCCTGACTTTC; CDR3 protein: CASSFQAGSGANVLTF
V gene: TRBV5-1; D gene: TRBD1; clone size: .; J gene: TRBJ2-1; CDR3 DNA: TGCGCCAGCAGCCCTGGACAGGGGTCCTACAATGAGCAGTTCTTC; CDR3 protein: CASSPGQGSYNEQFF
V gene: TRBV5-1; D gene: TRBD1; clone size: few; J gene: TRBJ2-5; CDR3 DNA: TGCGCCAGCAGCTCCGGGACAGGGATAGGGGAGACCCAGTACTTC; CDR3 protein: CASSSGTGIGETQYF
V gene: TRBV7-9; D gene: .; clone size: .; J gene: TRBJ1-2; CDR3 DNA: TGTGCCAGCAGCCATTCTAACTATGGCTACACCTTC; CDR3 protein: CASSHSNYGYTF
V gene: TRBV19; D gene: .; clone size: .; J gene: TRBJ2-7; CDR3 DNA: TGTGCCAGTAGTATAGATTTTCGGGCCCCCTACGAGCAGTACTTC; CDR3 protein: CASSIDFRAPYEQYF